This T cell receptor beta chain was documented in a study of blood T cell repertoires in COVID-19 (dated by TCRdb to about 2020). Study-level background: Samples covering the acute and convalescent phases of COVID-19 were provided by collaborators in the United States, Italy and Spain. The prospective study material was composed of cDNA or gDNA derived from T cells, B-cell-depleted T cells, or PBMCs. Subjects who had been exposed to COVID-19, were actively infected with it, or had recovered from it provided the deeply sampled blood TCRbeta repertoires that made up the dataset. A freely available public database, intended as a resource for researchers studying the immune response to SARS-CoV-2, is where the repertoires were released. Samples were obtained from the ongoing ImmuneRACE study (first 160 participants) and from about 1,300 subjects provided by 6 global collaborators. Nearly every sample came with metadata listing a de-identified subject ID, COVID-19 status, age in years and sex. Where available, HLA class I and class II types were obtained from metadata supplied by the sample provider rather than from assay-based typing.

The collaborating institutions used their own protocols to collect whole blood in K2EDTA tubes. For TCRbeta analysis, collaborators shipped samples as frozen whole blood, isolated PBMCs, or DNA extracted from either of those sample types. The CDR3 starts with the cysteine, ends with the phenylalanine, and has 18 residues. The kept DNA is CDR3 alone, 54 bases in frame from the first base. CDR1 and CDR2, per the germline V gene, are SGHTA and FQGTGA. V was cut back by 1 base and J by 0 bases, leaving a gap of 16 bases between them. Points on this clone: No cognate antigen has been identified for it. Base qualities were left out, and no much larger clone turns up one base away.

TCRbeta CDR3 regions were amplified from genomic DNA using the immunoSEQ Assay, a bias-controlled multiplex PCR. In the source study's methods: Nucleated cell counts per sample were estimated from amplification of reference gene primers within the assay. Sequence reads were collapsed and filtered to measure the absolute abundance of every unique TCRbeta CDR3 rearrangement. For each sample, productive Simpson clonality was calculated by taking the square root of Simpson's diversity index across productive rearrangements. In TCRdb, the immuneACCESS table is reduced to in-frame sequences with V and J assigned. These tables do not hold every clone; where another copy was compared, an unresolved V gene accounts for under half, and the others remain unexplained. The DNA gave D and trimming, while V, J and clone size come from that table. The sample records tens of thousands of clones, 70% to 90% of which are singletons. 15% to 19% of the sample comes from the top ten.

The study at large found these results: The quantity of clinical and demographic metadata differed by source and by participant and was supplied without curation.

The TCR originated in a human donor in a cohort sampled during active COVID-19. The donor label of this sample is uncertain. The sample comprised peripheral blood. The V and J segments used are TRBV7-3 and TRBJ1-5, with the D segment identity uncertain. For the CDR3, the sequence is CASSLSLSGVHSNQPQHF. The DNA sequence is TGTGCCAGCAGCTTAAGCTTGAGCGGGGTACATAGCAATCAGCCCCAGCATTTT.